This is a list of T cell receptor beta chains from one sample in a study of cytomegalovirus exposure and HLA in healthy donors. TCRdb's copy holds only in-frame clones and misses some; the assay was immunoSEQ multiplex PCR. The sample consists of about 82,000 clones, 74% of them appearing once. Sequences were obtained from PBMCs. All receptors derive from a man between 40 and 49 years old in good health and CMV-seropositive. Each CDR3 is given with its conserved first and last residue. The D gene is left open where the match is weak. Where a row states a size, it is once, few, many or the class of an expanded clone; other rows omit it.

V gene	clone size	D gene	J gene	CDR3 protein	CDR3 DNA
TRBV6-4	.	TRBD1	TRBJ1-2	CASTTGGKGYGYTF	TGTGCCAGCACCACAGGGGGCAAGGGGTATGGCTACACCTTC
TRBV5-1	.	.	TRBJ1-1	CASSLEFLSGTEAFF	TGCGCCAGCAGCTTGGAGTTCCTCTCGGGCACTGAAGCTTTCTTT
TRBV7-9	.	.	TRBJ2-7	CASSWANTEQYF	TGTGCCAGCAGTTGGGCCAACACCGAGCAGTACTTC
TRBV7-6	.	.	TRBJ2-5	CASSLLTETQYF	TGTGCCAGCAGCCTCCTAACAGAGACCCAGTACTTC
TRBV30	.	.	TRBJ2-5	CAWGWAVQETQYF	TGTGCCTGGGGGTGGGCAGTCCAAGAGACCCAGTACTTC
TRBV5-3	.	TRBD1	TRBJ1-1	CARSPGQLNTEAFF	TGTGCCAGAAGCCCGGGACAGTTAAACACTGAAGCTTTCTTT
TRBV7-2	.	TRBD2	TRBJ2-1	CASRLKASGRADEQFF	TGTGCCAGCAGATTAAAGGCGAGCGGGAGGGCGGATGAGCAGTTCTTC
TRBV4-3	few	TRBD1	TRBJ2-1	CASSQGTGQVGEQFF	TGCGCCAGCAGCCAGGGGACAGGGCAGGTGGGTGAGCAGTTCTTC
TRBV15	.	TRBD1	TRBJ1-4	CATSRGTGQGFGEKLFF	TGTGCCACCAGCAGAGGAACGGGACAGGGTTTTGGGGAAAAACTGTTTTTT
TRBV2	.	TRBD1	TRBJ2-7	CASGRDRDDEQYF	TGTGCCAGCGGCCGGGACAGGGACGACGAGCAGTACTTC
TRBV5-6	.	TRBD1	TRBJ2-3	CASRPTGGESTDTQYF	TGTGCCAGCAGGCCGACAGGGGGCGAGAGCACAGATACGCAGTATTTT
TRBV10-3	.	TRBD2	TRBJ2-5	CAISGGTSGGETQYF	TGTGCCATCAGTGGGGGAACGAGCGGGGGAGAGACCCAGTACTTC
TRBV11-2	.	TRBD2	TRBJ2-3	CASSQAGTSGDTQYF	TGTGCCAGCAGCCAGGCCGGGACTAGCGGGGATACGCAGTATTTT
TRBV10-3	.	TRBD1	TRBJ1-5	CAIRGDRGNQPQHF	TGTGCCATCAGGGGGGACAGGGGAAATCAGCCCCAGCATTTT
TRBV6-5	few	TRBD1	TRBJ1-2	CASSESGGRGYTF	TGTGCCAGCAGTGAATCAGGGGGCCGCGGCTACACCTTC
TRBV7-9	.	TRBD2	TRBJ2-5	CASSRSRLAGGETQYF	TGTGCCAGCAGCCGTTCACGACTAGCGGGAGGGGAGACCCAGTACTTC
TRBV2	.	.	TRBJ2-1	CASRVTSSYNEQFF	TGTGCCAGCAGGGTTACTAGCTCCTACAATGAGCAGTTCTTC
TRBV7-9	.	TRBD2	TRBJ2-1	CASSGRTSGGYNEQFF	TGTGCCAGCAGCGGGCGGACTAGCGGGGGTTACAATGAGCAGTTCTTC
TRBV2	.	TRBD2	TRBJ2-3	CASNRLAGTDTQYF	TGTGCCAGCAACAGACTAGCGGGGACAGATACGCAGTATTTT
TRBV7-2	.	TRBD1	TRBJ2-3	CASSRTGMLADTQYF	TGTGCCAGCAGTCGGACAGGGATGCTGGCAGATACGCAGTATTTT
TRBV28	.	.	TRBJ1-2	CASRLNSGYTF	TGTGCCAGCAGGCTAAACAGTGGCTACACCTTC
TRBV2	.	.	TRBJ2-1	CASNLLRGRLDEQFF	TGTGCCAGCAATCTTCTCAGAGGTCGCCTTGATGAGCAGTTCTTC
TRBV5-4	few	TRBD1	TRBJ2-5	CASSPTGTGGGTQYF	TGTGCCAGCAGCCCAACCGGGACAGGGGGCGGGACCCAGTACTTC
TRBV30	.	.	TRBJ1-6	CAWNQRQDSPLHF	TGTGCCTGGAACCAACGACAGGATTCACCCCTCCACTTT
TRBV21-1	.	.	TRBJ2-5	CASSGDRGRYGEQYF	TGTGCCAGCAGTGGGGACAGGGGACGGTACGGAGAGCAGTACTTC
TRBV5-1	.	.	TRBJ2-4	CASSLAGNIQYF	TGCGCCAGCAGCTTGGCCGGAAACATTCAGTACTTC
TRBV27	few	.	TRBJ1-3	CASSLMSSGNTIYF	TGTGCCAGCAGTTTAATGAGCTCTGGAAACACCATATATTTT
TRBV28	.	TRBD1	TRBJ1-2	CASSLRTGYGYTF	TGTGCCAGCAGTTTAAGGACAGGCTATGGCTACACCTTC
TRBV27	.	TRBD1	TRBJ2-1	CASTLRTGGSDEQFF	TGTGCCAGCACGTTACGGACAGGGGGGTCGGATGAGCAGTTCTTC
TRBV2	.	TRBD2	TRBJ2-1	CASRTSGYNEQFF	TGTGCCAGCCGGACTAGCGGGTACAATGAGCAGTTCTTC
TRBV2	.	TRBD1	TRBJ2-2	CATLRDRATGELFF	TGTGCCACCCTCCGGGACAGGGCCACCGGGGAGCTGTTTTTT
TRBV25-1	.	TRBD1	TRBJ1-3	CASSEWGTGADTIYF	TGTGCCAGCAGTGAATGGGGGACAGGGGCGGACACCATATATTTT
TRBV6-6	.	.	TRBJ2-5	CASRNGRRETQYF	TGTGCCAGCAGAAACGGTCGGAGGGAGACCCAGTACTTC
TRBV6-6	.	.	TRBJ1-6	CASQTGIRNSPLHF	TGTGCCAGCCAGACAGGAATAAGGAATTCACCCCTCCACTTT
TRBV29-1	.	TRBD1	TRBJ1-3	CSVGQGSGNTIYF	TGCAGCGTGGGACAGGGCTCTGGAAACACCATATATTTT
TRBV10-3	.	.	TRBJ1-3	CASAPGNTIYF	TGTGCCTCAGCGCCAGGAAACACCATATATTTT
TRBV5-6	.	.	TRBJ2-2	CASSQPLDREGTGELFF	TGTGCCAGCAGCCAGCCCTTGGACAGAGAGGGGACCGGGGAGCTGTTTTTT
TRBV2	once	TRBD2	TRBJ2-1	CASRGLANNNEQFF	TGTGCCAGCAGAGGACTAGCGAACAACAATGAGCAGTTCTTC
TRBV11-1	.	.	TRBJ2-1	CASSLGRGYNEQFF	TGTGCCAGCAGCTTAGGCAGGGGTTACAATGAGCAGTTCTTC
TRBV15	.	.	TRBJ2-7	CATSRDLRVEQYF	TGTGCCACCAGCAGAGATCTTAGAGTCGAGCAGTACTTC
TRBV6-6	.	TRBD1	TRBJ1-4	CASRTFPGGGEKLFF	TGTGCCAGCAGAACCTTTCCAGGGGGCGGTGAAAAACTGTTTTTT
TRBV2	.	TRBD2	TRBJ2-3	CASNRAGEADTQYF	TGTGCCAGCAACCGAGCGGGAGAGGCAGATACGCAGTATTTT
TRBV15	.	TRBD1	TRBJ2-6	CATSILGQGSSGANVLTF	TGTGCCACCAGCATCCTTGGACAGGGGAGCTCTGGGGCCAACGTCCTGACTTTC
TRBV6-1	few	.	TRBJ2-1	CADSESNNEQFF	TGTGCTGATTCCGAGTCGAACAATGAGCAGTTCTTC
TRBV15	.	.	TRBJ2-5	CATSRDPSEEETQYF	TGTGCCACCAGCAGGGATCCTAGCGAGGAAGAGACCCAGTACTTC
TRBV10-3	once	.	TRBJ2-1	CAASEGGDEQFF	TGCGCCGCTTCGGAAGGAGGGGATGAGCAGTTCTTC
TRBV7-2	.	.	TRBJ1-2	CASSLAGGGDGYTF	TGTGCCAGCAGCTTAGCGGGCGGAGGAGATGGCTACACCTTC
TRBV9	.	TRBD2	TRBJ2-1	CASSVGGGVLNNEQFF	TGTGCCAGCAGCGTAGGGGGGGGAGTACTCAACAATGAGCAGTTCTTC
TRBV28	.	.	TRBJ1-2	CASRGGSTVVYGYTF	TGTGCCAGCAGAGGAGGAAGCACTGTGGTCTATGGCTACACCTTC
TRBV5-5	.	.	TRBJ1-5	CASSSSVGNQPQHF	TGTGCCAGCAGCTCTAGTGTGGGCAATCAGCCCCAGCATTTT
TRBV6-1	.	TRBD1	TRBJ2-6	CATGTGLSGANVLTF	TGTGCCACCGGGACAGGACTCTCTGGGGCCAACGTCCTGACTTTC
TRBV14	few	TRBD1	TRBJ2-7	CASSGLGTGGYEQYF	TGTGCCAGCAGCGGACTAGGGACAGGGGGCTACGAGCAGTACTTC
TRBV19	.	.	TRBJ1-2	CASSIERAGGLSYTF	TGTGCCAGTAGTATAGAGCGGGCCGGAGGTCTAAGCTACACCTTC
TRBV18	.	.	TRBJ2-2	CASSPPTGETNTGELFF	TGTGCCAGCTCACCCCCGACAGGAGAAACAAACACCGGGGAGCTGTTTTTT
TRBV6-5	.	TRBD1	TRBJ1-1	CASSVRQGAEAFF	TGTGCCAGCAGTGTCAGACAGGGGGCTGAAGCTTTCTTT
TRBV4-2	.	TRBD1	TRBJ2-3	CASSHEGTGAFTDTQYF	TGTGCCAGCAGCCACGAAGGGACAGGGGCTTTCACAGATACGCAGTATTTT
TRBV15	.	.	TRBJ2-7	CATGQGGTVKEQYF	TGTGCCACGGGCCAAGGGGGAACGGTTAAAGAGCAGTACTTC